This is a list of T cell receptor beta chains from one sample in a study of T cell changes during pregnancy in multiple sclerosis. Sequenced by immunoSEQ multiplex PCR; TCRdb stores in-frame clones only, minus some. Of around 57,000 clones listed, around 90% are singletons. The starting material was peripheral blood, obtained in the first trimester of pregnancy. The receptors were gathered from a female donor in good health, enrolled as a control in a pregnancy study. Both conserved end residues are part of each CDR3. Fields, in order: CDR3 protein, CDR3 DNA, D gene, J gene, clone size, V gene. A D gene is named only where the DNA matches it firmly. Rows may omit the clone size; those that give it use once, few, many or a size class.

CDR3aa: CASSNPQGIDSPLHF
CDR3nt: TGTGCCAGCAGTAACCCACAGGGTATAGATTCACCCCTCCACTTT
d_gene: NA
j_gene: TRBJ1-6
abundance: NA
v_gene: TRBV6-5

CDR3aa: CASSDQGANNSPLHF
CDR3nt: TGTGCCAGCTCAGATCAGGGGGCCAATAATTCACCCCTCCACTTT
d_gene: TRBD1
j_gene: TRBJ1-6
abundance: few
v_gene: TRBV18

CDR3aa: CASSIRAGPANYGYTF
CDR3nt: TGTGCCAGTAGTATAAGGGCAGGGCCAGCTAACTATGGCTACACCTTC
d_gene: NA
j_gene: TRBJ1-2
abundance: NA
v_gene: TRBV19

CDR3aa: CASSSPGTEAFF
CDR3nt: TGTGCCAGCAGCTCCCCGGGGACTGAAGCTTTCTTT
d_gene: NA
j_gene: TRBJ1-1
abundance: NA
v_gene: TRBV11-3

CDR3aa: CASSPPALAGDYSYNEQFF
CDR3nt: TGTGCCAGCTCACCACCGGCACTAGCGGGAGACTACTCCTACAATGAGCAGTTCTTC
d_gene: TRBD2
j_gene: TRBJ2-1
abundance: NA
v_gene: TRBV18

CDR3aa: CASSLDGGDTDTQYF
CDR3nt: TGTGCCAGCAGCCTAGACGGGGGAGACACAGATACGCAGTATTTT
d_gene: NA
j_gene: TRBJ2-3
abundance: once
v_gene: TRBV11-3

CDR3aa: CASRIERQSNYGYTF
CDR3nt: TGTGCCAGCAGGATAGAAAGACAGTCTAACTATGGCTACACCTTC
d_gene: NA
j_gene: TRBJ1-2
abundance: NA
v_gene: TRBV21-1

CDR3aa: CASKDGQGFPDTQYF
CDR3nt: TGTGCCAGCAAAGACGGACAGGGTTTCCCAGATACGCAGTATTTT
d_gene: TRBD1
j_gene: TRBJ2-3
abundance: once
v_gene: TRBV2

CDR3aa: CASSPAATSGANVLTF
CDR3nt: TGTGCCAGCAGCCCGGCGGCAACCTCGGGGGCCAACGTCCTGACTTTC
d_gene: NA
j_gene: TRBJ2-6
abundance: NA
v_gene: TRBV7-2

CDR3aa: CSANDGYGYTF
CDR3nt: TGCAGTGCAAACGACGGGTATGGCTACACCTTC
d_gene: NA
j_gene: TRBJ1-2
abundance: NA
v_gene: TRBV20-1

CDR3aa: CASSIRGLGPQGAEAFF
CDR3nt: TGTGCCAGTAGTATTCGGGGCCTGGGACCTCAGGGGGCTGAAGCTTTCTTT
d_gene: TRBD1
j_gene: TRBJ1-1
abundance: NA
v_gene: TRBV19

CDR3aa: CASSIALTRSQETQYF
CDR3nt: TGTGCCAGTAGTATAGCCCTTACTAGGTCCCAAGAGACCCAGTACTTC
d_gene: NA
j_gene: TRBJ2-5
abundance: NA
v_gene: TRBV19

CDR3aa: CASSLGQASYEQYF
CDR3nt: TGTGCCAGCAGCTTAGGACAGGCCAGCTACGAGCAGTACTTC
d_gene: NA
j_gene: TRBJ2-7
abundance: NA
v_gene: TRBV7-2

CDR3aa: CASSLATGGETQYF
CDR3nt: TGTGCCAGCAGCTTAGCGACAGGGGGAGAGACCCAGTACTTC
d_gene: TRBD1
j_gene: TRBJ2-5
abundance: NA
v_gene: TRBV11-3

CDR3aa: CASSQEPWTVQETQYF
CDR3nt: TGTGCCAGCAGCCAGGAACCATGGACAGTCCAAGAGACCCAGTACTTC
d_gene: NA
j_gene: TRBJ2-5
abundance: NA
v_gene: TRBV4-2

CDR3aa: CASSDGLAPGTDTQYF
CDR3nt: TGTGCCAGCAGTGACGGCCTAGCGCCGGGGACAGATACGCAGTATTTT
d_gene: NA
j_gene: TRBJ2-3
abundance: once
v_gene: TRBV2

CDR3aa: CASSAGDYGYTF
CDR3nt: TGTGCCAGCAGTGCAGGGGACTATGGCTACACCTTC
d_gene: NA
j_gene: TRBJ1-2
abundance: NA
v_gene: TRBV6-4

CDR3aa: CASRHREGGYTF
CDR3nt: TGTGCCAGCAGACACAGGGAAGGAGGCTACACCTTC
d_gene: NA
j_gene: TRBJ1-2
abundance: NA
v_gene: TRBV27

CDR3aa: CASSLDGGVGAYNEQFF
CDR3nt: TGTGCCAGCAGCTTGGATGGCGGGGTAGGGGCCTACAATGAGCAGTTCTTC
d_gene: NA
j_gene: TRBJ2-1
abundance: NA
v_gene: TRBV5-4

CDR3aa: CASSLLQKAFF
CDR3nt: TGTGCCAGCAGCTTACTACAGAAAGCTTTCTTT
d_gene: NA
j_gene: TRBJ1-1
abundance: NA
v_gene: TRBV11-1

CDR3aa: CASGSPSGGTNTDTQYF
CDR3nt: TGTGCTAGTGGTTCACCCTCCGGGGGGACTAACACAGATACGCAGTATTTT
d_gene: TRBD2
j_gene: TRBJ2-3
abundance: NA
v_gene: TRBV12-5

CDR3aa: CASSRPPGVSTDTQYF
CDR3nt: TGTGCCAGCAGTAGGCCCCCCGGGGTTAGCACAGATACGCAGTATTTT
d_gene: NA
j_gene: TRBJ2-3
abundance: NA
v_gene: TRBV27

CDR3aa: CASSFISGGANNEQFF
CDR3nt: TGTGCCAGCAGCTTCATTAGCGGGGGGGCCAACAATGAGCAGTTCTTC
d_gene: TRBD2
j_gene: TRBJ2-1
abundance: NA
v_gene: TRBV5-5

CDR3aa: CASSLMANQETQYF
CDR3nt: TGTGCCAGCAGCTTAATGGCAAACCAAGAGACCCAGTACTTC
d_gene: NA
j_gene: TRBJ2-5
abundance: NA
v_gene: TRBV7-3

CDR3aa: CASSDSSSGANVLTF
CDR3nt: TGTGCCAGCAGTGACTCGAGCTCTGGGGCCAACGTCCTGACTTTC
d_gene: NA
j_gene: TRBJ2-6
abundance: NA
v_gene: TRBV6-4

CDR3aa: CASSYIGGSNQPQHF
CDR3nt: TGTGCCAGCAGTTACATAGGGGGTTCGAATCAGCCCCAGCATTTT
d_gene: NA
j_gene: TRBJ1-5
abundance: NA
v_gene: TRBV6-5

CDR3aa: CASSEYGQGTEGSYEQYF
CDR3nt: TGTGCCAGCAGTGAATATGGGCAGGGGACAGAGGGCTCCTACGAGCAGTACTTC
d_gene: TRBD1
j_gene: TRBJ2-7
abundance: NA
v_gene: TRBV25-1

CDR3aa: CASSFRSGENTGELFF
CDR3nt: TGCGCCAGCAGCTTTCGTAGCGGGGAGAACACCGGGGAGCTGTTTTTT
d_gene: TRBD2
j_gene: TRBJ2-2
abundance: NA
v_gene: TRBV5-1

CDR3aa: CASSSISGGPPPGANVLTF
CDR3nt: TGTGCCAGCAGCTCGATATCAGGGGGTCCCCCCCCTGGGGCCAACGTCCTGACTTTC
d_gene: TRBD1
j_gene: TRBJ2-6
abundance: NA
v_gene: TRBV11-2

CDR3aa: CASSPHPGSSYEQYF
CDR3nt: TGTGCCAGCAGCCCCCACCCGGGGTCCTCCTACGAGCAGTACTTC
d_gene: NA
j_gene: TRBJ2-7
abundance: NA
v_gene: TRBV9

CDR3aa: CASSLYGQINEKLFF
CDR3nt: TGTGCCAGCAGTTTATATGGACAGATTAATGAAAAACTGTTTTTT
d_gene: NA
j_gene: TRBJ1-4
abundance: NA
v_gene: TRBV27

CDR3aa: CASSLARLAGHRDTQYF
CDR3nt: TGTGCCAGCAGCTTGGCCCGACTAGCGGGACACCGGGATACGCAGTATTTT
d_gene: TRBD2
j_gene: TRBJ2-3
abundance: NA
v_gene: TRBV5-6

CDR3aa: CSVPRTRGDTEAFF
CDR3nt: TGCAGCGTTCCGCGGACTAGGGGGGACACTGAAGCTTTCTTT
d_gene: NA
j_gene: TRBJ1-1
abundance: NA
v_gene: TRBV29-1

CDR3aa: CASQTGGADTQYF
CDR3nt: TGTGCCAGTCAGACAGGGGGCGCAGATACGCAGTATTTT
d_gene: TRBD1
j_gene: TRBJ2-3
abundance: NA
v_gene: TRBV19

CDR3aa: CASSPRQGYYEQYF
CDR3nt: TGTGCCAGCTCACCGAGACAGGGGTACTACGAGCAGTACTTC
d_gene: TRBD1
j_gene: TRBJ2-7
abundance: NA
v_gene: TRBV18

CDR3aa: CASSLYRGTDTQYF
CDR3nt: TGTGCCAGCAGCCTTTACAGGGGCACAGATACGCAGTATTTT
d_gene: NA
j_gene: TRBJ2-3
abundance: once
v_gene: TRBV7-9

CDR3aa: CASSVETANYEQYF
CDR3nt: TGTGCCAGCAGTGTGGAGACAGCGAACTACGAGCAGTACTTC
d_gene: NA
j_gene: TRBJ2-7
abundance: NA
v_gene: TRBV6-1

CDR3aa: CASSPPTSRGISGELFF
CDR3nt: TGTGCCAGCTCACCACCAACGAGCAGGGGAATATCCGGGGAGCTGTTTTTT
d_gene: NA
j_gene: TRBJ2-2
abundance: NA
v_gene: TRBV18

CDR3aa: CASTPPGSSSGNTIYF
CDR3nt: TGTGCCAGCACCCCCCCGGGTTCGAGCTCTGGAAACACCATATATTTT
d_gene: NA
j_gene: TRBJ1-3
abundance: NA
v_gene: TRBV7-9

CDR3aa: CASSLVTGQPQHF
CDR3nt: TGTGCCAGCAGCTTAGTGACGGGTCAGCCCCAGCATTTT
d_gene: NA
j_gene: TRBJ1-5
abundance: NA
v_gene: TRBV7-9